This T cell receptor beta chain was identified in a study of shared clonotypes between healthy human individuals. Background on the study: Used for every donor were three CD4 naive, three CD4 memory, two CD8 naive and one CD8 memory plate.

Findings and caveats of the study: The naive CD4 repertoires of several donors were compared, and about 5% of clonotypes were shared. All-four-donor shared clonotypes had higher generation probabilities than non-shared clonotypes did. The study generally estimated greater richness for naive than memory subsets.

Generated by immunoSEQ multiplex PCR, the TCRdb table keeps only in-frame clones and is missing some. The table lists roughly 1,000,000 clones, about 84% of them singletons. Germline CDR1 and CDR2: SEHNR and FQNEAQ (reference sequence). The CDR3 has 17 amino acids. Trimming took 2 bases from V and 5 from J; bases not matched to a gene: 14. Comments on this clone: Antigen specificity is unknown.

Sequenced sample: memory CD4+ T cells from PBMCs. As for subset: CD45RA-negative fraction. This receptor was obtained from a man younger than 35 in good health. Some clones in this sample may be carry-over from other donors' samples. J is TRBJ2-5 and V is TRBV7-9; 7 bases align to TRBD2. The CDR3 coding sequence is TGTGCCAGCAGCTTATGGGGGAAGCGGGATCGGAGGGAGACCCAGTACTTC. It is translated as CASSLWGKRDRRETQYF.